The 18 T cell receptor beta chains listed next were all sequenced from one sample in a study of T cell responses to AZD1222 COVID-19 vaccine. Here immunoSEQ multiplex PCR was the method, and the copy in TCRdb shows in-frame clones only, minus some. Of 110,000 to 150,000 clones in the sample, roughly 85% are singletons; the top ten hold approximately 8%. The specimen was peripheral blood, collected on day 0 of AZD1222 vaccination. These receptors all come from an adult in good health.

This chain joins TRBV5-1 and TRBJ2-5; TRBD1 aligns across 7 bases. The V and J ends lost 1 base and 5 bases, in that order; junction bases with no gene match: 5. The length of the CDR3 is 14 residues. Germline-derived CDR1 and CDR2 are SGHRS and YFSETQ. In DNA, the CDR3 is TGCGCCAGCAGCTTGCTGACAGGGCAGGAGACCCAGTACTTC. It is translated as CASSLLTGQETQYF. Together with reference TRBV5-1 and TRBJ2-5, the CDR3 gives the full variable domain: KAGVTQTPRYLIKTRGQQVTLSCSPISGHRSVSWYQQTPGQGLQFLFEYFSETQRNKGNFPGRFSGRQFSNSRSEMNVSTLELGDSALYLCASSLLTGQETQYFGPGTRLLVL.

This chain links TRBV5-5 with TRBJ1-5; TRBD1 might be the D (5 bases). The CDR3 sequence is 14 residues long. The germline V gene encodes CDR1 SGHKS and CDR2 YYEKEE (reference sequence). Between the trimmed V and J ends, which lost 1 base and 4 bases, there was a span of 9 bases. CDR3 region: CASSLLGGNQPQHF. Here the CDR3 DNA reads TGTGCCAGCAGCTTGTTGGGGGGGAATCAGCCCCAGCATTTT.

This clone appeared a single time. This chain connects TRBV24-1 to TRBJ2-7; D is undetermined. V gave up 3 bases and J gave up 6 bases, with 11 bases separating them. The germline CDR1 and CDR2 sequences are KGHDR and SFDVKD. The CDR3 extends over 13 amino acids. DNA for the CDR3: TGTGCCACCAGTGATGGCCGCGACGGCGAGCAGTACTTC. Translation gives CATSDGRDGEQYF.

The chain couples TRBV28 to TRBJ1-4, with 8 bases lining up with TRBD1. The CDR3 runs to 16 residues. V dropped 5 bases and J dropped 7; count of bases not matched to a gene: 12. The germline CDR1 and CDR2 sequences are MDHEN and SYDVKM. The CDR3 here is CASSPYQGAGGEKLFF. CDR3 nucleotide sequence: TGTGCCAGCAGTCCCTACCAGGGGGCTGGGGGTGAAAAACTGTTTTTT. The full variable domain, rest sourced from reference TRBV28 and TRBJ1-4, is DVKVTQSSRYLVKRTGEKVFLECVQDMDHENMFWYRQDPGLGLRLIYFSYDVKMKEKGDIPEGYSVSREKKERFSLILESASTNQTSMYLCASSPYQGAGGEKLFFGSGTQLSVL.

CDR3 sequence reads: CASSRGASFTGELFF. For the CDR3, the DNA is TGTGCCAGCAGCAGGGGAGCTAGCTTCACCGGGGAGCTGTTTTTT. This sequence joins TRBV11-3 and TRBJ2-2; D may correspond to TRBD1 or TRBD2 (5 bases each). The CDR3 length is 15 residues. The germline V gene has CDR1 SGHNT and CDR2 YENEEA. V shed 5 bases and J shed 4 bases, with 14 bases lying between them. The whole variable domain, remainder taken from reference TRBV11-3 and TRBJ2-2, is EAGVVQSPRYKIIEKKQPVAFWCNPISGHNTLYWYLQNLGQGPELLIRYENEEAVDDSQLPKDRFSAERLKGVDSTLKIQPAELGDSAVYLCASSRGASFTGELFFGEGSRLTVL.

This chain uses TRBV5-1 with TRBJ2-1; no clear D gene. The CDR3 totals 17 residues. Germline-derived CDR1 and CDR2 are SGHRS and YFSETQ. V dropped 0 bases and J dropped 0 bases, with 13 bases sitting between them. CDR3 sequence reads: CASSLGAAPSSYNEQFF. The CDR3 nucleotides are TGCGCCAGCAGCTTGGGGGCAGCCCCGAGCTCCTACAATGAGCAGTTCTTC.

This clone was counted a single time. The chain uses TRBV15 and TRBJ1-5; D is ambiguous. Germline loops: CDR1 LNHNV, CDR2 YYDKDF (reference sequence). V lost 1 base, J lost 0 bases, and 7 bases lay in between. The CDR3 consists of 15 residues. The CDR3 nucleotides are TGTGCCACCAGCAGAGGTACAAATAGCAATCAGCCCCAGCATTTT. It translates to CATSRGTNSNQPQHF. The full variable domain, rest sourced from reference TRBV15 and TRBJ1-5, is DAMVIQNPRYQVTQFGKPVTLSCSQTLNHNVMYWYQQKSSQAPKLLFHYYDKDFNNEADTPDNFQSRRPNTSFCFLDIRSPGLGDTAMYLCATSRGTNSNQPQHFGDGTRLSIL.

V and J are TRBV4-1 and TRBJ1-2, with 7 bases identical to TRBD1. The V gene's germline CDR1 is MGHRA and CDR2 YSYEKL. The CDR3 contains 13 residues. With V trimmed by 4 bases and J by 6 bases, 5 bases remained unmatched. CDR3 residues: CASSRGQADGYTF. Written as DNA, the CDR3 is TGCGCCAGCAGCCGAGGACAGGCTGATGGCTACACCTTC.

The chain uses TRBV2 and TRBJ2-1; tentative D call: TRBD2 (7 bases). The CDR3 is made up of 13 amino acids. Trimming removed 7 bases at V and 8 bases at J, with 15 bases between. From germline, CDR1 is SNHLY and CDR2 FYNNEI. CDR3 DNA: TGTGCCAGCAACGGGGGGCGCACCTATGAGCAGTTCTTC. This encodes CASNGGRTYEQFF. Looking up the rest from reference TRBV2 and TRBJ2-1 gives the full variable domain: EPEVTQTPSHQVTQMGQEVILRCVPISNHLYFYWYRQILGQKVEFLVSFYNNEISEKSEIFDDQFSVERPDGSNFTLKIRSTKLEDSAMYFCASNGGRTYEQFFGPGTRLTVL.

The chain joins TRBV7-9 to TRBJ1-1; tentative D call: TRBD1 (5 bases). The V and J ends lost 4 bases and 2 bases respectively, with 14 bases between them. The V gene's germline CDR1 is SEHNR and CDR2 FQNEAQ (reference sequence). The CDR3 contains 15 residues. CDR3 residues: CASSSPATANTEAFF. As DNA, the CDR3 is TGTGCCAGCAGCTCCCCGGCGACAGCCAACACTGAAGCTTTCTTT.

DNA of the CDR3: TGTGCCAGCAGGCAATCTAGCGGGGGACCTTTCGATGAGCAGTTCTTC. Protein sequence: CASRQSSGGPFDEQFF. V is TRBV5-4 and J is TRBJ2-1; 10 bases agree with TRBD2. This CDR3 region has 16 residues. The germline V gene encodes CDR1 SGHNT and CDR2 YYREEE (reference sequence). Trimming took 5 bases from V and 8 from J; bases not matched to a gene: 13. Together with reference TRBV5-4 and TRBJ2-1, the CDR3 gives the full variable domain: ETGVTQSPTHLIKTRGQQVTLRCSSQSGHNTVSWYQQALGQGPQFIFQYYREEENGRGNFPPRFSGLQFPNYSSELNVNALELDDSALYLCASRQSSGGPFDEQFFGPGTRLTVL.

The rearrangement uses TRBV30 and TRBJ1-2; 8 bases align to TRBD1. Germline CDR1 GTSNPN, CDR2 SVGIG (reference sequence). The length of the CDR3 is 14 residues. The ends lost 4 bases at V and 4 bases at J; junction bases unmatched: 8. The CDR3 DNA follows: TGTGCCTGGACTCGACAGGGGCCGGCCTATGGCTACACCTTC. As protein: CAWTRQGPAYGYTF.

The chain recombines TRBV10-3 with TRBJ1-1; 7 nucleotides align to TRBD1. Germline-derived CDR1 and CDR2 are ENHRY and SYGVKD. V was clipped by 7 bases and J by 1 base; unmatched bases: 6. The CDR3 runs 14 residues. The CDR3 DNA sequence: TGTGCCATCACTGAAGACAGGGCGAACACTGAAGCTTTCTTT. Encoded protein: CAITEDRANTEAFF.

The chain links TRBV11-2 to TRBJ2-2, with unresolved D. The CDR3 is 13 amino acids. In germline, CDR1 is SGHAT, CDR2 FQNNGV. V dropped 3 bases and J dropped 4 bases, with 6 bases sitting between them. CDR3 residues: CASSFWGTGELFF. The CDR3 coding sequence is TGTGCCAGCAGCTTCTGGGGCACCGGGGAGCTGTTTTTT.

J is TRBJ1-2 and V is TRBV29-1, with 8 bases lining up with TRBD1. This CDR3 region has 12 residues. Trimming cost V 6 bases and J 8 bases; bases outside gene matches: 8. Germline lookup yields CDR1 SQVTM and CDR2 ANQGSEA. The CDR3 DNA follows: TGCAGCGTCGACGGGACAGGCTTCGGCTACACCTTC. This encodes CSVDGTGFGYTF.

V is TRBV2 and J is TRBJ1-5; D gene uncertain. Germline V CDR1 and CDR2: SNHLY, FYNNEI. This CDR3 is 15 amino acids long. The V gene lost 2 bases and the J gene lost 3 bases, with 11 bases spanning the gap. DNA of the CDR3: TGTGCCAGCAGTGAAAGGATGGCCATCAATCAGCCCCAGCATTTT. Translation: CASSERMAINQPQHF.

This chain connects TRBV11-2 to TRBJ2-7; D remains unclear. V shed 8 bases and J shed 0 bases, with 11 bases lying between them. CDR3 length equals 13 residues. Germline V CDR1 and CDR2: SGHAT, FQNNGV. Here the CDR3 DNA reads TGTGCCAGCGTAGACTTTAGCTCCTACGAGCAGTACTTC. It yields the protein CASVDFSSYEQYF.

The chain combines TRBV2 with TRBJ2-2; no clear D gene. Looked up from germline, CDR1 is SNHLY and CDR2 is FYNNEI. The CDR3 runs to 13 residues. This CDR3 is CAVSQLWTGELFF. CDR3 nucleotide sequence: TGTGCTGTTTCCCAGCTTTGGACCGGGGAGCTGTTTTTT.